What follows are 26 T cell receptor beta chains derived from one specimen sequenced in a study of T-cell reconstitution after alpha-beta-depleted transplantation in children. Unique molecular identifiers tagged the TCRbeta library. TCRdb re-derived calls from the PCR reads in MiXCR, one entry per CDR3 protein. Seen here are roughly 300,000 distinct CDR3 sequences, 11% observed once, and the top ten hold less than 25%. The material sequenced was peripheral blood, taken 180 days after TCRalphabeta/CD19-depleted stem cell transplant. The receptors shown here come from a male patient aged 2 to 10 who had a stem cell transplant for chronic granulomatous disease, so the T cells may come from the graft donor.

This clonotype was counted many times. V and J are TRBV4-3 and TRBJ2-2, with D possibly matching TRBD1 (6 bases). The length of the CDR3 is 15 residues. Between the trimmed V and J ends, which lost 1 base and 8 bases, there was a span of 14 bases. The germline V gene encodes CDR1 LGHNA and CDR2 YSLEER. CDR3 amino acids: CASSQGGRGGGELFF. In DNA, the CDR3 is TGCGCCAGCAGCCAAGGGGGCAGGGGTGGGGGGGAGCTGTTTTTT.

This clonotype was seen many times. The CDR3: CSVEEGGSDTQYF. The CDR3 DNA is TGCAGCGTTGAAGAGGGGGGGTCAGATACGCAGTATTTT. V and J are TRBV29-1 and TRBJ2-3, with TRBD2 matching over 7 bases. The germline gives CDR1 SQVTM, CDR2 ANQGSEA. V shed 0 bases, J shed 4 bases, and the junction held 1 base outside the gene matches. This CDR3 region has 13 residues.

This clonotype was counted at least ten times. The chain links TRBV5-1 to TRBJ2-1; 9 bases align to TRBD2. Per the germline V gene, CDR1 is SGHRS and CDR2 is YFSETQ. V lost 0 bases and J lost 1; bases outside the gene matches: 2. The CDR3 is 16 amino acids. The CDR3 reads CASSLGGLASYNEQFF. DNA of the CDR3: TGCGCCAGCAGCTTGGGAGGACTAGCGTCCTACAATGAGCAGTTCTTC.

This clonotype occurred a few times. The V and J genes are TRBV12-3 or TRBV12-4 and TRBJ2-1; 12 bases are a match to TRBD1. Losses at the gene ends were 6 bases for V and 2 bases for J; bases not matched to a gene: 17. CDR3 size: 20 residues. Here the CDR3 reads CASRSSPGGGTGGAYNEQFF. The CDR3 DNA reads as TGTGCCAGCAGGTCCTCCCCTGGGGGTGGGACAGGGGGCGCCTACAATGAGCAGTTCTTC.

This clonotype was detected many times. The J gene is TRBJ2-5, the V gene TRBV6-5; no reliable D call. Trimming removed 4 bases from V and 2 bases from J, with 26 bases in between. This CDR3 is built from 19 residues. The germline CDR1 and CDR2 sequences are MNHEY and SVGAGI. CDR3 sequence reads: CASSFPLMDQYYLQETQYF. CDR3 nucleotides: TGTGCCAGCAGTTTCCCTTTAATGGACCAATACTACTTACAAGAGACCCAGTACTTC.

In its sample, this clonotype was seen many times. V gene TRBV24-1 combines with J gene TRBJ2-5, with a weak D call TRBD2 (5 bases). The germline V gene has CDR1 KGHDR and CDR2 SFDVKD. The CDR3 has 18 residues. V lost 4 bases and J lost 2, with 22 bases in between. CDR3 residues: CATSDTPGGWARQETQYF. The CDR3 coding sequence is TGTGCCACCAGTGACACCCCTGGAGGATGGGCGCGGCAAGAGACCCAGTACTTC.

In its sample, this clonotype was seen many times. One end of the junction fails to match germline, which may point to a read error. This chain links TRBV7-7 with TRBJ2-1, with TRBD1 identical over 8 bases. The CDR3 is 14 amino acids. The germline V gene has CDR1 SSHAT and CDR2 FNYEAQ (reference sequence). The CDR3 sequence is CASTGQGSYNEQFF. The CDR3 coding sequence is TGTGCTAGCACCGGACAGGGCTCGTACAATGAGCAGTTCTTC.

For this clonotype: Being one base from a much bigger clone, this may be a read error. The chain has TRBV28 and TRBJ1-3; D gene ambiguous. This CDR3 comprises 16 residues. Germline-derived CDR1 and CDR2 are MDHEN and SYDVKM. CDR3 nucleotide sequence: TGTGCCAGCAGTTCCCCAAAAAAAGGGTCTGGAAACGCCATATATTTT. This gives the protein CASSSPKKGSGNAIYF.

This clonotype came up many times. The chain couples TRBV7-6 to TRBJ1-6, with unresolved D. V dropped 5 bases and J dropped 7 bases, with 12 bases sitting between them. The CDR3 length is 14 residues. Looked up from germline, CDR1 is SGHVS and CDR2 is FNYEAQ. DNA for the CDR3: TGTGCCAGCAGCCCTGCCGGTTCCAATTCACCCCTCCACTTT. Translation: CASSPAGSNSPLHF.

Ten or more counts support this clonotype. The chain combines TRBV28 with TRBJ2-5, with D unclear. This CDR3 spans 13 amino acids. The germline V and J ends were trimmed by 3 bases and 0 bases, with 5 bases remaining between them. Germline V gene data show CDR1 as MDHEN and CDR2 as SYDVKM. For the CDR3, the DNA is TGTGCCAGCAGTTTGCAGTACCAAGAGACCCAGTACTTC. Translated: CASSLQYQETQYF. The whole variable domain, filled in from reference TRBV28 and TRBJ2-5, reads DVKVTQSSRYLVKRTGEKVFLECVQDMDHENMFWYRQDPGLGLRLIYFSYDVKMKEKGDIPEGYSVSREKKERFSLILESASTNQTSMYLCASSLQYQETQYFGPGTRLLVL.

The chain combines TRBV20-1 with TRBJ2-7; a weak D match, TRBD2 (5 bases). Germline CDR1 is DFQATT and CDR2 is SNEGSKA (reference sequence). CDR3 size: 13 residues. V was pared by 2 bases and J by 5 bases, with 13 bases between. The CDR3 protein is CSARYEGPHEQYF. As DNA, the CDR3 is TGCAGTGCTAGATACGAGGGTCCCCACGAGCAGTACTTC.

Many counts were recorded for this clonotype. In DNA, the CDR3 is TGCGCCAGCAGCTTGGGGGGACAGAAGAGCTCTGGAAACACCATATATTTT. Translation gives CASSLGGQKSSGNTIYF. This chain joins TRBV5-1 and TRBJ1-3; 7 bases align to TRBD1. V dropped 0 bases and J dropped 0; count of bases not matched to a gene: 6. The germline V gene has CDR1 SGHRS and CDR2 YFSETQ. The CDR3 totals 17 residues.

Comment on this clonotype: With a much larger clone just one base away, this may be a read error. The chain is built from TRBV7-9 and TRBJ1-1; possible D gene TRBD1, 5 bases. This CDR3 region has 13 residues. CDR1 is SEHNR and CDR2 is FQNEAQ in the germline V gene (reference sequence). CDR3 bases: TGTGCCCGCAGCCCTAAGGAGGGGCGCGGAGCTTTCTTT. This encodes CARSPKEGRGAFF.

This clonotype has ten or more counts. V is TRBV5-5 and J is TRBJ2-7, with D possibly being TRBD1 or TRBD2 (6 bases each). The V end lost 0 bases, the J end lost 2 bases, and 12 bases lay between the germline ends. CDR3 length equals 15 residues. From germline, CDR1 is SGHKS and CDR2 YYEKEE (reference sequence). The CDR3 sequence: CASSLASGEAYEQYF. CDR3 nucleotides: TGTGCCAGCAGCTTGGCCTCAGGGGAGGCCTACGAGCAGTACTTC. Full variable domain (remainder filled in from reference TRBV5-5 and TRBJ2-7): DAGVTQSPTHLIKTRGQQVTLRCSPISGHKSVSWYQQVLGQGPQFIFQYYEKEERGRGNFPDRFSARQFPNYSSELNVNALLLGDSALYLCASSLASGEAYEQYFGPGTRLTVT.

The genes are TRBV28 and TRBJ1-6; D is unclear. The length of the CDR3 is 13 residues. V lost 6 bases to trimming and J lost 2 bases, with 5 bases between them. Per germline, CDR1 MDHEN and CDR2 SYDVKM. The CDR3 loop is CASSSPYNSPLHF. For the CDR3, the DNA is TGTGCCAGCAGCTCCCCCTATAATTCACCCCTCCACTTT.

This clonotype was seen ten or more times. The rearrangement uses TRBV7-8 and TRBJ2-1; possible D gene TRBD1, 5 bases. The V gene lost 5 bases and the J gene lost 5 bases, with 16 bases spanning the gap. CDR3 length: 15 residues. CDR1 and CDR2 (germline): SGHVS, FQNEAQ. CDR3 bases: TGTGCCAGCAGCCCCCGCCAGGGCCCCCACAATGAGCAGTTCTTC. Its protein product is CASSPRQGPHNEQFF.

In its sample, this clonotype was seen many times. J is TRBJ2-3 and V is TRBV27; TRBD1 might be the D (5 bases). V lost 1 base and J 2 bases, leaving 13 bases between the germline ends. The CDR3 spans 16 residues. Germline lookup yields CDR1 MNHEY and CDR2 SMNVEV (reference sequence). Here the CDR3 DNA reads TGTGCCAGCAGTTTATTGGGGCTGGGGAACACAGATACGCAGTATTTT. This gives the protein CASSLLGLGNTDTQYF.

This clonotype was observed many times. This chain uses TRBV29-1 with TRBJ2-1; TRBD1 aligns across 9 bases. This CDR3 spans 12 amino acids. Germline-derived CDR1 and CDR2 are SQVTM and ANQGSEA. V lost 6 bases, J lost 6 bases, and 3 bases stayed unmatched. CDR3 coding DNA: TGCAGCGTCCGGGACAGGGTCAATGAGCAGTTCTTC. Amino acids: CSVRDRVNEQFF.

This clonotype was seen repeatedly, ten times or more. As DNA, the CDR3 is TGCAGTGCTAGAGATCAGGTGACAGGGGTATACAATGAGCAGTTCTTC. It encodes CSARDQVTGVYNEQFF. The rearrangement links TRBV20-1 to TRBJ2-1, with 8 bases identical to TRBD1. The CDR3 is 16 residues long. Germline CDR1 and CDR2: DFQATT and SNEGSKA (reference sequence). V lost 0 bases and J lost 4; bases outside the gene matches: 8.

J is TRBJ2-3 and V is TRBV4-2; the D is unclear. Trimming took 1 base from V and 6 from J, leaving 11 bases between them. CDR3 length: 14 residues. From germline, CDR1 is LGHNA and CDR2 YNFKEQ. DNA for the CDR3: TGTGCCAGCAGCCAAGCGGCTGGTAGGGATACGCAGTATTTT. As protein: CASSQAAGRDTQYF.

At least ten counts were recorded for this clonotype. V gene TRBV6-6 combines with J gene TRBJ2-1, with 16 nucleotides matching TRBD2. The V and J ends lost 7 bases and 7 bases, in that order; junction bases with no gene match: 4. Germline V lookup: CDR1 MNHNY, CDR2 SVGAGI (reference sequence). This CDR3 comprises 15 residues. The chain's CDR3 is CASTEGLAGGNEQFF. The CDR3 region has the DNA TGTGCCAGCACCGAGGGACTAGCGGGAGGGAATGAGCAGTTCTTC.

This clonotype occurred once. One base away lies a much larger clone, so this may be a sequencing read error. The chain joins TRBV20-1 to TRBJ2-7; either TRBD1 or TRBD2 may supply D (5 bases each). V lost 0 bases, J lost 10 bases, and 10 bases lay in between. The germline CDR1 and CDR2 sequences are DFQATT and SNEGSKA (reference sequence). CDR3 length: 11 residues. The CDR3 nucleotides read TGCAGTGCTAGAGATCTTCGGGACCAGTACTTC. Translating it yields CSARDLRDQYF.

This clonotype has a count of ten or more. The CDR3 DNA reads TGCAGCGTGGAACCCAAGGGACAGTCCTGGGGAGATACGCAGTATTTT. It yields the protein CSVEPKGQSWGDTQYF. The gene calls are TRBV29-1 and TRBJ2-3, with TRBD1 matching 7 bases. Germline V gene sequence: CDR1 SQVTM, CDR2 ANQGSEA. The V segment lost 6 bases and the J segment 5 bases; nucleotides outside the gene matches: 17. The CDR3 loop spans 16 amino acids.

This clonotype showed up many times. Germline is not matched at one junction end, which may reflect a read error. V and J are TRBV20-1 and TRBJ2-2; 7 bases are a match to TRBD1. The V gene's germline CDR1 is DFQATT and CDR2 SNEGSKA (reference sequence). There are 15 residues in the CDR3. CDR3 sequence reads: CSARDRAANTGELFF. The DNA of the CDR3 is TGCAGTGCGAGAGACAGGGCAGCGAACACCGGGGAGCTGTTTTTT.

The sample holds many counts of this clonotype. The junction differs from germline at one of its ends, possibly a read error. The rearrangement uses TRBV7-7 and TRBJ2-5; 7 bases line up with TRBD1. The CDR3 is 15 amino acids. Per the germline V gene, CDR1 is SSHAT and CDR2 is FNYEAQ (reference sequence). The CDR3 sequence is CASSRWDSPEEAQYF. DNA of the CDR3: TGTGCTAGCAGCCGTTGGGACAGCCCTGAGGAGGCCCAGTACTTC.

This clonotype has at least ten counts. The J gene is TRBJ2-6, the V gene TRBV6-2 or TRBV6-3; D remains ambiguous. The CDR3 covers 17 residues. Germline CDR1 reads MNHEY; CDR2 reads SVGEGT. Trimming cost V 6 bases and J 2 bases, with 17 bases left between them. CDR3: CASRIRPPKAGANVLTF. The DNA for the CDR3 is TGTGCCAGCAGAATCAGGCCCCCCAAGGCTGGGGCCAACGTCCTGACTTTC.